These 32 T cell receptor beta chains originate from one sample sequenced in a study of control samples from healthy donors and cancer patients. Repertoires were generated with immunoSEQ multiplex PCR, while TCRdb's copy carries only in-frame clones and drops some. In the table there are 65,000 to 95,000 clones, approximately 91% of which are singletons. The sequencing input was blood. Receptors were obtained from a man aged 50-60 years in good health.

V gene TRBV3-1 (or the pseudogene TRBV3-2) combines with J gene TRBJ2-5; 9 nucleotides agree with TRBD2. Germline V gene data show CDR1 as LGHDT and CDR2 as YNNKEL (reference sequence). This CDR3 contains 16 residues. Trimming cost V 1 base and J 1 base; bases outside gene matches: 4. The CDR3 DNA sequence: TGTGCCAGCAGCCAAGTGAGCGGGGGGCCCCAAGAGACCCAGTACTTC. Its translation is CASSQVSGGPQETQYF.

The V and J genes are TRBV25-1 and TRBJ1-2; D remains ambiguous. Germline lookup yields CDR1 MGHDK and CDR2 SYGVNS. V lost 2 bases and J lost 7, with 14 bases in between. The CDR3 loop spans 14 amino acids. The CDR3 protein is CASSERRLVGGYTF. The DNA of the CDR3 is TGTGCCAGCAGTGAACGAAGACTGGTGGGTGGCTACACCTTC.

J is TRBJ1-4 and V is TRBV21-1; TRBD1 is the table's D call, not checked against the DNA. TRBV21-1 represents a pseudogene. This CDR3 spans 16 amino acids. CDR3 residues: CASSSHDQGVHEKLFF. CDR3 in DNA: TGTGCCAGCAGCTCACACGACCAGGGGGTCCATGAAAAACTGTTTTTT.

The rearrangement joins TRBV5-1 to TRBJ1-1, with TRBD1 matching 10 bases. Unmatched junction bases numbered 12, after V lost 10 bases and J lost 3 bases. The CDR3 length is 15 residues. The germline gives CDR1 SGHRS, CDR2 YFSETQ. The chain's CDR3 is CASTRTGGNHTEAFF. The CDR3 nucleotides read TGCGCCTCCACTAGGACAGGGGGAAATCACACTGAAGCTTTCTTT.

The CDR3: CASSPRVAGADTQYF. The CDR3 DNA is TGTGCCAGCAGCCCCCGGGTAGCGGGGGCCGATACGCAGTATTTT. The J gene is TRBJ2-3, the V gene TRBV11-2; 9 bases match TRBD2. The CDR3 consists of 15 residues. V lost 5 bases and J lost 6; bases outside the gene matches: 9. Germline V gene sequence: CDR1 SGHAT, CDR2 FQNNGV.

This rearrangement joins TRBV9 to TRBJ1-3; tentative D call: TRBD1 (5 bases). V was clipped by 2 bases and J by 0 bases, with 6 bases between them. This CDR3 comprises 14 residues. CDR1 SGDLS and CDR2 YYNGEE come from the germline V gene. CDR3 nucleotide sequence: TGTGCCAGCAGCGTTGGGACCTCTGGAAACACCATATATTTT. Protein: CASSVGTSGNTIYF. Together with reference TRBV9 and TRBJ1-3, the CDR3 gives the full variable domain: DSGVTQTPKHLITATGQRVTLRCSPRSGDLSVYWYQQSLDQGLQFLIQYYNGEERAKGNILERFSAQQFPDLHSELNLSSLELGDSALYFCASSVGTSGNTIYFGEGSWLTVV.

The chain employs TRBV5-1 and TRBJ2-7; D not resolved. The CDR3 contains 15 residues. V was clipped by 2 bases and J by 5 bases, with 17 bases between them. CDR1 is SGHRS and CDR2 is YFSETQ in the germline V gene. This CDR3 reads CASSFLRPAGDEQYF. The DNA for the CDR3 is TGCGCCAGCAGCTTTTTGCGTCCCGCCGGCGACGAGCAGTACTTC.

J is TRBJ2-7 and V is TRBV11-3; D ambiguous. The CDR3 totals 13 residues. Germline V gene lookup returns CDR1 SGHNT and CDR2 YENEEA. The ends were cut back, 5 bases at V and 4 bases at J, with 12 bases in the middle. The CDR3 reads CASSGTPSYEQYF. The CDR3 region has the DNA TGTGCCAGCAGCGGAACCCCATCGTACGAGCAGTACTTC.

The gene calls are TRBV3-1 (or the pseudogene TRBV3-2) and TRBJ1-1; no firm D call. V was shortened by 4 bases and J by 6 bases, with 12 bases between the two germline ends. There are 13 residues in the CDR3. Per the germline V gene, CDR1 is LGHDT and CDR2 is YNNKEL (reference sequence). The CDR3 nucleotides read TGTGCCAGCAGCCCTAACTGGCCTTCTGAAGCTTTCTTT. This sequence encodes CASSPNWPSEAFF.

This clone was detected only a few times. The chain has TRBV11-2 and TRBJ1-1, with no clear D. Germline CDR1 reads SGHAT; CDR2 reads FQNNGV. The CDR3 sequence is 12 residues long. The V gene lost 5 bases and the J gene lost 5 bases, with 9 bases spanning the gap. The CDR3 region is CASSASTTEAFF. DNA of the CDR3: TGTGCCAGCAGCGCGTCGACTACTGAAGCTTTCTTT. Combining the CDR3 with reference TRBV11-2 and TRBJ1-1 gives the whole variable domain EAGVAQSPRYKIIEKRQSVAFWCNPISGHATLYWYQQILGQGPKLLIQFQNNGVVDDSQLPKDRFSAERLKGVDSTLKIQPAKLEDSAVYLCASSASTTEAFFGQGTRLTVV.

The J gene is TRBJ2-7, the V gene TRBV6-6; 11 bases match TRBD1. The CDR3 length is 15 residues. V was pared by 7 bases and J by 3 bases, with 8 bases of the junction left unmatched. CDR1 and CDR2 (germline): MNHNY, SVGAGI (reference sequence). CDR3 in DNA: TGTGCCAGCATCGACCCCGGGACAGGGGGCTACGAGCAGTACTTC. This gives the protein CASIDPGTGGYEQYF.

The chain has TRBV5-1 and TRBJ2-7; TRBD2 is a possible D gene (7 bases). Trimming stripped 5 bases from V and 0 bases from J, with 15 bases between. The CDR3 runs to 15 residues. CDR1 is SGHRS and CDR2 is YFSETQ in the germline V gene. In nucleotides, the CDR3 is TGCGCCAGCAGGCTAGGGCGGGGGCGCTCCTACGAGCAGTACTTC. It yields the protein CASRLGRGRSYEQYF. Full variable domain (outside the CDR3, taken from reference TRBV5-1 and TRBJ2-7): KAGVTQTPRYLIKTRGQQVTLSCSPISGHRSVSWYQQTPGQGLQFLFEYFSETQRNKGNFPGRFSGRQFSNSRSEMNVSTLELGDSALYLCASRLGRGRSYEQYFGPGTRLTVT.

The CDR3 DNA sequence: TGTGCCAGTCGGGACGTTGGCGGGAGCACAGATACGCAGTATTTT. This encodes CASRDVGGSTDTQYF. The chain uses TRBV19 and TRBJ2-3; D may be TRBD1 or TRBD2 (5 bases each). V lost 8 bases and J lost 0, with 15 bases in between. Germline V lookup: CDR1 LNHDA, CDR2 SQIVND (reference sequence). The CDR3 covers 15 residues. The variable domain in full, completed from reference TRBV19 and TRBJ2-3, reads DGGITQSPKYLFRKEGQNVTLSCEQNLNHDAMYWYRQDPGQGLRLIYYSQIVNDFQKGDIAEGYSVSREKKESFPLTVTSAQKNPTAFYLCASRDVGGSTDTQYFGPGTRLTVL.

This clone showed up just once. The rearrangement joins TRBV7-8 to TRBJ2-7; D not resolved. The CDR3 is 12 residues long. V lost 3 bases to trimming and J lost 7 bases, with 10 bases between them. Germline CDR1 reads SGHVS; CDR2 reads FQNEAQ. CDR3: CASSFIVSEQYF. In DNA form, the CDR3 reads TGTGCCAGCAGCTTTATCGTCTCGGAGCAGTACTTC.

This chain uses TRBV4-2 with TRBJ2-4; 9 bases are a match to TRBD2. V was clipped by 0 bases and J by 7 bases; unmatched bases: 13. CDR1 and CDR2 (germline): LGHNA, YNFKEQ. This CDR3 is 18 amino acids long. CDR3 nucleotide sequence: TGTGCCAGCAGCCAAGATCTCACAGCCCGGCGGGGGGGTAACATTCAGTACTTC. Translation: CASSQDLTARRGGNIQYF.

This chain links TRBV4-3 with TRBJ1-2, with D possibly being TRBD1 (6 bases). The germline gives CDR1 LGHNA, CDR2 YSLEER. V lost 3 bases, J lost 0 bases, and 20 bases lay in between. This CDR3 comprises 18 residues. The CDR3 DNA follows: TGCGCCAGCAGCCACCTACCGCCGTTGGACAGAGCTAACTATGGCTACACCTTC. This translates into CASSHLPPLDRANYGYTF.

The V gene is TRBV4-1, the J gene TRBJ1-2; no reliable D call. The CDR3 length is 16 residues. Trimming removed 0 bases from V and 3 bases from J, with 14 bases in between. Looked up from germline, CDR1 is MGHRA and CDR2 is YSYEKL. CDR3 in amino acids: CASSQEGRTPYYGYTF. The CDR3 DNA follows: TGCGCCAGCAGCCAAGAAGGCAGGACCCCTTACTATGGCTACACCTTC.

This clone was detected only a few times. The CDR3: CASSDSGGAYNEQFF. CDR3 bases: TGTGCCAGCAGTGACTCGGGGGGCGCCTACAATGAGCAGTTCTTC. This chain links TRBV6-4 with TRBJ2-1; D may match TRBD1 or TRBD2 (6 bases each). In germline, CDR1 is MRHNA, CDR2 SNTAGT. V was cut by 0 bases and J by 2 bases, with 8 bases left in between. The CDR3 runs 15 residues.

This chain uses TRBV9 with TRBJ1-6; 8 nucleotides line up with TRBD1. The CDR3 spans 15 residues. CDR1 and CDR2 from the germline V gene are SGDLS and YYNGEE. Unmatched junction bases numbered 3, after V lost 1 base and J lost 6 bases. CDR3 sequence reads: CASSVRDRPNSPLHF. The CDR3 bases are TGTGCCAGCAGCGTAAGGGACAGGCCTAATTCACCCCTCCACTTT.

V gene TRBV7-2 combines with J gene TRBJ2-7; possibly TRBD2 for D (7 bases). The germline gives CDR1 SGHTA, CDR2 FQGNSA. V lost 3 bases and J lost 4, with 16 bases in between. The CDR3 runs to 15 residues. The CDR3 spells CASSFGGGGTYEQYF. The CDR3 DNA reads TGTGCCAGCAGCTTTGGAGGGGGGGGGACTTACGAGCAGTACTTC.

The J gene is TRBJ2-5, the V gene TRBV7-9, with a possible D match to TRBD1 (5 bases). Deletions cut 5 bases from V and 2 bases from J, with 12 bases between. The CDR3 covers 14 residues. Looked up from germline, CDR1 is SEHNR and CDR2 is FQNEAQ (reference sequence). The CDR3 DNA follows: TGTGCCAGCAGCACCCATTCAGGGCAAGAGACCCAGTACTTC. Residues: CASSTHSGQETQYF.

This clone was seen once. The chain carries TRBV7-2 and TRBJ1-1, with no clear D. Germline CDR1 is SGHTA and CDR2 is FQGNSA. The V end lost 1 base, the J end lost 1 base, and 4 bases lay between the germline ends. This CDR3 contains 13 residues. In nucleotides, the CDR3 is TGTGCCAGCAGCTTAGAGCCGAACACTGAAGCTTTCTTT. Its protein is CASSLEPNTEAFF.

The chain combines TRBV6-1 with TRBJ1-5; D is possibly TRBD1 (5 bases). With 2 bases removed from V and 7 bases from J, the gap between germline ends came to 12 bases. The CDR3 runs to 14 residues. Germline CDR1 is MNHNS and CDR2 is SASEGT. The CDR3: CASSENGGVQPQHF. Written as DNA, the CDR3 is TGTGCCAGCAGTGAAAACGGGGGAGTCCAGCCCCAGCATTTT.

The CDR3 is CASSQVPGTNTEAFF. DNA of the CDR3: TGTGCCAGCAGCCAAGTCCCGGGGACGAACACTGAAGCTTTCTTT. This rearrangement joins TRBV3-1 (or the pseudogene TRBV3-2) to TRBJ1-1, with D tentatively TRBD1 (5 bases). The CDR3 loop spans 15 amino acids. V was pared by 1 base and J by 1 base, with 10 bases between. The germline V gene encodes CDR1 LGHDT and CDR2 YNNKEL (reference sequence).

The chain carries TRBV9 and TRBJ1-2; D unclear. This CDR3 contains 13 residues. V lost 3 bases, J lost 4 bases, and 10 bases lay in between. Germline lookup yields CDR1 SGDLS and CDR2 YYNGEE. The CDR3, as DNA: TGTGCCAGCAGCGCCGACGGACCCTATGGCTACACCTTC. This codes for CASSADGPYGYTF. Filled out from reference TRBV9 and TRBJ1-2, the complete variable domain reads DSGVTQTPKHLITATGQRVTLRCSPRSGDLSVYWYQQSLDQGLQFLIQYYNGEERAKGNILERFSAQQFPDLHSELNLSSLELGDSALYFCASSADGPYGYTFGSGTRLTVV.

The V call is TRBV3-1 (or the pseudogene TRBV3-2), the J call TRBJ1-1; no reliable D call. The germline CDR1 and CDR2 sequences are LGHDT and YNNKEL (reference sequence). This CDR3 contains 15 residues. V lost 1 base and J lost 1, with 10 bases in between. CDR3 in DNA: TGTGCCAGCAGCCAAGTGGGATGGCGGAACACTGAAGCTTTCTTT. Amino acid sequence: CASSQVGWRNTEAFF.

The chain is built from TRBV21-1 and TRBJ1-4; TRBD1 is the table's D call and was not checked against the DNA. TRBV21-1 corresponds to a pseudogene. There are 20 residues in the CDR3. The DNA for the CDR3 is TGTGCCAGCAGCAAAGCGCGGTCGGGACAGGGGGTTGGAACTAATGAAAAACTGTTTTTT. This sequence encodes CASSKARSGQGVGTNEKLFF.

Points on this clone: The same CDR3 is also encoded by other DNA sequences in this sample. This chain's CDR3 is CAWSVPGHSSGNTIYF. CDR3 bases: TGTGCCTGGAGTGTACCTGGACACTCTTCTGGAAACACCATATATTTT. The V call is TRBV30, the J call TRBJ1-3; D perhaps matches TRBD1 (5 bases). This CDR3 comprises 16 residues. Trimming shortened V by 0 bases and J by 1 base, and 13 bases separated the two germline ends. Germline loops: CDR1 GTSNPN, CDR2 SVGIG (reference sequence).

The rearrangement uses TRBV7-2 and TRBJ2-1; 8 bases are shared with TRBD1. From germline, CDR1 is SGHTA and CDR2 FQGNSA. Trimming cost V 1 base and J 7 bases; bases outside gene matches: 9. The CDR3 covers 16 residues. Written as DNA, the CDR3 is TGTGCCAGCAGCTTAGGTAGGACAGGGCTGAGTAATGAGCAGTTCTTC. Protein product: CASSLGRTGLSNEQFF.

This clone has a single count. The rearrangement uses TRBV10-1 and TRBJ1-4; D ambiguous. The V end lost 4 bases, the J end lost 1 base, and 10 bases lay between the germline ends. Germline CDR1 reads WNHNN; CDR2 reads SYGVQD (reference sequence). The CDR3 sequence is 15 residues long. The CDR3 spells CASSAGIGTNEKLFF. The CDR3, as DNA: TGCGCCAGCAGTGCGGGGATCGGAACTAATGAAAAACTGTTTTTT.

The CDR3, as DNA: TGCAGCGTTGAGGGGGTAGCGGGGGACCTAGATACGCAGTATTTT. It yields the protein CSVEGVAGDLDTQYF. This sequence joins TRBV29-1 and TRBJ2-3, with TRBD2 matching 9 bases. V trimming: 3 bases; J trimming: 5 bases; junction bases outside the gene matches: 9. The germline CDR1 and CDR2 sequences are SQVTM and ANQGSEA. The CDR3 length is 15 residues.

The chain is built from TRBV19 and TRBJ1-5, with 8 positions matching TRBD1. Germline V lookup: CDR1 LNHDA, CDR2 SQIVND (reference sequence). This CDR3 is built from 14 residues. V shed 4 bases and J 8 bases; nucleotides not matched to a gene: 7. The CDR3 spells CASSTRQGREPQHF. The DNA for the CDR3 is TGTGCCAGTAGTACGCGACAGGGGAGGGAGCCCCAGCATTTT.